This T cell receptor (beta chain) was obtained from a study of OX40 agonist ivuxolimab in advanced cancers. Across the study: Patients in the trial were receiving intravenous ivuxolimab every 2 weeks, at doses of 0.01 to 10 mg/kg. The group had a mean age of 60 years, ranged from 23 to 79, and was 82.7% male. Whole-study findings and limits: Clones of CD4+ and CD8+ blood T cells grew by week 6 at doses of 0.1 to 3.0 mg/kg. Expanded clones belonging to CD8+ T cells outnumbered, on average, those of CD4+.

The CDR3 spans 15 residues. CDR1 is SGHRS, CDR2 YFSETQ, per germline. The trim removed 2 bases at V and 6 bases at J, leaving 9 bases unmatched. About this clone itself: Its target is unknown.

Sequencing was performed with immunoSEQ multiplex PCR; in TCRdb, only in-frame clones are kept and a portion is missing. The profile shows roughly 67,000 clones, around nine tenths of them singletons. The source was CD4+ or CD8+ T cells sorted from blood, collected in a trial of the OX40 agonist ivuxolimab. V and J are TRBV5-1 and TRBJ1-2; 8 bases align to TRBD1. The origin of this receptor is an adult with an advanced solid tumor such as melanoma, head and neck, liver or kidney cancer. The CDR3 sequence is CASSFLQGAVDGYTF. The CDR3 coding sequence is TGCGCCAGCAGCTTCCTCCAGGGGGCTGTTGATGGCTACACCTTC.